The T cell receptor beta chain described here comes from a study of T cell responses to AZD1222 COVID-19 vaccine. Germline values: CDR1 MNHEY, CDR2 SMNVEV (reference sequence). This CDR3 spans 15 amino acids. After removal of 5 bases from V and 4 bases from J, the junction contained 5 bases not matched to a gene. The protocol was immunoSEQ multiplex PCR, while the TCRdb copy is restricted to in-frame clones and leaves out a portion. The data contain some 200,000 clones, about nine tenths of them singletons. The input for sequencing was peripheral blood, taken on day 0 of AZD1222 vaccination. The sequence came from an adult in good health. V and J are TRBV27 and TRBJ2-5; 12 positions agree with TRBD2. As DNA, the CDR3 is TGTGCCAGCAGTCCCCTAGCGGGAGGGTTAGAGACCCAGTACTTC. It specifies CASSPLAGGLETQYF.